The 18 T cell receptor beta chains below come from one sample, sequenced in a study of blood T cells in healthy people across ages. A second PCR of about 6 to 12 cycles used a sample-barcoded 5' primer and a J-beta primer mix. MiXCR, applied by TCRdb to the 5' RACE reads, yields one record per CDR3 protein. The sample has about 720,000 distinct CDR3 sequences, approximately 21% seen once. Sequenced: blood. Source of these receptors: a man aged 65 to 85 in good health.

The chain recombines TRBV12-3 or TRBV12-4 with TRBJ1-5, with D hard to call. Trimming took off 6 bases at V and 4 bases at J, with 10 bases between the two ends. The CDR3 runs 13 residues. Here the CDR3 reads CASSTLGNQPQHF. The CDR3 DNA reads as TGTGCCAGCAGCACCCTAGGGAATCAGCCCCAGCATTTT.

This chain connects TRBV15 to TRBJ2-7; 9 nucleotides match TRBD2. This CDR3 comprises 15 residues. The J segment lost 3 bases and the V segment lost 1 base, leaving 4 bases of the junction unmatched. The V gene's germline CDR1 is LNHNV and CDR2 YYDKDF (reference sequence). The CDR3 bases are TGTGCCACCAGCAGAGGTGTTAGCGGGAGCTACGAGCAGTACGTC. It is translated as CATSRGVSGSYEQYV.

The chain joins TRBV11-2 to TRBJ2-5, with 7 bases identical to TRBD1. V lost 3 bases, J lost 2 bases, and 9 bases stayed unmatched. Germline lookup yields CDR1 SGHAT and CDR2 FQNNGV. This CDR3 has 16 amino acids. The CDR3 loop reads CASSLRTGARQETQYF. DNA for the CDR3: TGTGCCAGCAGCTTGAGAACAGGGGCCCGGCAAGAGACCCAGTACTTC.

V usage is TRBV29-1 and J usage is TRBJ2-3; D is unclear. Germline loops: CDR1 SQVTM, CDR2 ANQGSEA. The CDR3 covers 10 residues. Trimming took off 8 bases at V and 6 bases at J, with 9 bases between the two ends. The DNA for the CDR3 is TGCAGCTTAATTGAGGATACGCAGTATTTT. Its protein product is CSLIEDTQYF.

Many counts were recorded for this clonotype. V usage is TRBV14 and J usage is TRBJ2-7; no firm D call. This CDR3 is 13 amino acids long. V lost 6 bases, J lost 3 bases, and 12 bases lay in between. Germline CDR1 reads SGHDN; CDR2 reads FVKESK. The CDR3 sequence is CASSRIDGYEQYF. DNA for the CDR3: TGTGCCAGCAGTCGGATTGACGGCTACGAGCAGTACTTC. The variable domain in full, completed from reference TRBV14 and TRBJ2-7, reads EAGVTQFPSHSVIEKGQTVTLRCDPISGHDNLYWYRRVMGKEIKFLLHFVKESKQDESGMPNNRFLAERTGGTYSTLKVQPAELEDSGVYFCASSRIDGYEQYFGPGTRLTVT.

The DNA of the CDR3 is TGTGCCAGCAGTTTCCCCCCAAATAGTGGCAATGAGCAGTTCTTC. This codes for CASSFPPNSGNEQFF. This sequence joins TRBV12-3 or TRBV12-4 and TRBJ2-1, with D unclear. V lost 3 bases, J lost 6 bases, and 15 bases lay in between. The CDR3 is made up of 15 amino acids.

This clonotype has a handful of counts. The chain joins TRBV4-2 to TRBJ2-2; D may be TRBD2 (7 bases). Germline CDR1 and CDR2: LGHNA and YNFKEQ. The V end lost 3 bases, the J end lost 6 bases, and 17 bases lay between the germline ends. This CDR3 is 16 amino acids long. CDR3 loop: CASSHGQSGTAGELFF. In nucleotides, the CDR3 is TGTGCCAGCAGCCACGGACAGAGCGGGACGGCCGGGGAGCTGTTTTTT.

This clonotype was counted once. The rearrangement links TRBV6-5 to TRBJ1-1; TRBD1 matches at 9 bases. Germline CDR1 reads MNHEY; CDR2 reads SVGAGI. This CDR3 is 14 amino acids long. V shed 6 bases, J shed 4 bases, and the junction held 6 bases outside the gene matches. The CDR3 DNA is TGTGCCAGCAGCGGGGACAGGGAGACCACTGAAGCTTTCTTT. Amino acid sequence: CASSGDRETTEAFF.

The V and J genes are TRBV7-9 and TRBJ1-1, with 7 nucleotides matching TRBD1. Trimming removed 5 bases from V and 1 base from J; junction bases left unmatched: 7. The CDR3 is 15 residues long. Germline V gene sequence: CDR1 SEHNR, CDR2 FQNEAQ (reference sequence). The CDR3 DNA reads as TGTGCCAGCAGCCTCCCGGGACAGAGGAACACTGAAGCTTTCTTT. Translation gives CASSLPGQRNTEAFF.

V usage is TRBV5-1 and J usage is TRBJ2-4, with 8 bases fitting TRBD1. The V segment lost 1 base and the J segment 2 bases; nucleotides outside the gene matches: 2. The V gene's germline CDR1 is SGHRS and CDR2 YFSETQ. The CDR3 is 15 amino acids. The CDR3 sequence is CASSLTGGTKNIQYF. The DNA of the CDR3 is TGCGCCAGCAGCTTGACAGGGGGTACCAAAAACATTCAGTACTTC.

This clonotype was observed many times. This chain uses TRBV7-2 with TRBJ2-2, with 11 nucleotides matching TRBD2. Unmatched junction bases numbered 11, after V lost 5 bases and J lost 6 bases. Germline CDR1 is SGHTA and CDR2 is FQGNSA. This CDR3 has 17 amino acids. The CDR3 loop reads CASSATTVAGGPGELFF. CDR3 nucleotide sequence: TGTGCCAGCAGCGCAACTACTGTAGCGGGAGGGCCCGGGGAGCTGTTTTTT.

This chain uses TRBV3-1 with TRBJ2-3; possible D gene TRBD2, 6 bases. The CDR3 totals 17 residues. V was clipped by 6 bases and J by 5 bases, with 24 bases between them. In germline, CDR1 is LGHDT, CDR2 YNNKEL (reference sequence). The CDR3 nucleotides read TGTGCCAGCAGTCCCGTCGGGCTAGCGTTAGGCGGAGATACGCAGTATTTT. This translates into CASSPVGLALGGDTQYF.

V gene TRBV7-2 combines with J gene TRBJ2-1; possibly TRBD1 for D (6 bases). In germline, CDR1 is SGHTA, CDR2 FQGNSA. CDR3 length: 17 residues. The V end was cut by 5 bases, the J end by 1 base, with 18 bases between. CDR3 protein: CASSPNFDRRSYNEQFF. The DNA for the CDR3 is TGTGCCAGCAGCCCTAACTTTGACAGGCGTTCCTACAATGAGCAGTTCTTC.

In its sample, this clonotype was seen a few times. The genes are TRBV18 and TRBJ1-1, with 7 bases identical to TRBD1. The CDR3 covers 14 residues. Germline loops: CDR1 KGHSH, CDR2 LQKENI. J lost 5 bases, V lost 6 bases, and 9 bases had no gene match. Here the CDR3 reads CASSPPDRWTEAFF. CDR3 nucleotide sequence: TGTGCCAGCTCGCCTCCGGACAGGTGGACTGAAGCTTTCTTT.

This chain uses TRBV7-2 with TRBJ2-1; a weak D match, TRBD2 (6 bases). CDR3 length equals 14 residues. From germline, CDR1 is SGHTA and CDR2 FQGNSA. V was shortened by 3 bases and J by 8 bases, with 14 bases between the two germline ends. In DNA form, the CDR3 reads TGTGCCAGCAGCTTCGTCCGGGAGAGGCATGAGCAGTTCTTC. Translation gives CASSFVRERHEQFF. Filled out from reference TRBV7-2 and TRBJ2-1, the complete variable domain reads GAGVSQSPSNKVTEKGKDVELRCDPISGHTALYWYRQSLGQGLEFLIYFQGNSAPDKSGLPSDRFSAERTGGSVSTLTIQRTQQEDSAVYLCASSFVRERHEQFFGPGTRLTVL.

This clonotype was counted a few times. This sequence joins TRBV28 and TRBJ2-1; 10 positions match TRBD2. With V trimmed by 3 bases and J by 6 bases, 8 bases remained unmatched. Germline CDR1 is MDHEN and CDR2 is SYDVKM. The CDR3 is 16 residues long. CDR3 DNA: TGTGCCAGCAGTTTCTCCCCTAGCGGGGGCTCCAATGAGCAGTTCTTC. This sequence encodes CASSFSPSGGSNEQFF. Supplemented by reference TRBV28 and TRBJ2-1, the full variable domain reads DVKVTQSSRYLVKRTGEKVFLECVQDMDHENMFWYRQDPGLGLRLIYFSYDVKMKEKGDIPEGYSVSREKKERFSLILESASTNQTSMYLCASSFSPSGGSNEQFFGPGTRLTVL.

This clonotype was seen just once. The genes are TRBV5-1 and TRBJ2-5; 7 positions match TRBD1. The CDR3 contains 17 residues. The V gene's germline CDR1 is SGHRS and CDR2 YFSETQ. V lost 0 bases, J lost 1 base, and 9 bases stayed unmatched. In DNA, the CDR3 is TGCGCCAGCAGCTTGGGGCAGGCTGCAGGGGGCCAAGAGACCCAGTACTTC. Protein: CASSLGQAAGGQETQYF.

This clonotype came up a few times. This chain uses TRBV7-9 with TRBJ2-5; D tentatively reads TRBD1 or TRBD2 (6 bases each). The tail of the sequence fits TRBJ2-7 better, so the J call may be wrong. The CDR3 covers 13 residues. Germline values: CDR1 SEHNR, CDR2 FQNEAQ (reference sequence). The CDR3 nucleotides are TGTGCCAGCAGCGTGAGTAGGGGGGACGAGCAGTACTTC. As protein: CASSVSRGDEQYF.